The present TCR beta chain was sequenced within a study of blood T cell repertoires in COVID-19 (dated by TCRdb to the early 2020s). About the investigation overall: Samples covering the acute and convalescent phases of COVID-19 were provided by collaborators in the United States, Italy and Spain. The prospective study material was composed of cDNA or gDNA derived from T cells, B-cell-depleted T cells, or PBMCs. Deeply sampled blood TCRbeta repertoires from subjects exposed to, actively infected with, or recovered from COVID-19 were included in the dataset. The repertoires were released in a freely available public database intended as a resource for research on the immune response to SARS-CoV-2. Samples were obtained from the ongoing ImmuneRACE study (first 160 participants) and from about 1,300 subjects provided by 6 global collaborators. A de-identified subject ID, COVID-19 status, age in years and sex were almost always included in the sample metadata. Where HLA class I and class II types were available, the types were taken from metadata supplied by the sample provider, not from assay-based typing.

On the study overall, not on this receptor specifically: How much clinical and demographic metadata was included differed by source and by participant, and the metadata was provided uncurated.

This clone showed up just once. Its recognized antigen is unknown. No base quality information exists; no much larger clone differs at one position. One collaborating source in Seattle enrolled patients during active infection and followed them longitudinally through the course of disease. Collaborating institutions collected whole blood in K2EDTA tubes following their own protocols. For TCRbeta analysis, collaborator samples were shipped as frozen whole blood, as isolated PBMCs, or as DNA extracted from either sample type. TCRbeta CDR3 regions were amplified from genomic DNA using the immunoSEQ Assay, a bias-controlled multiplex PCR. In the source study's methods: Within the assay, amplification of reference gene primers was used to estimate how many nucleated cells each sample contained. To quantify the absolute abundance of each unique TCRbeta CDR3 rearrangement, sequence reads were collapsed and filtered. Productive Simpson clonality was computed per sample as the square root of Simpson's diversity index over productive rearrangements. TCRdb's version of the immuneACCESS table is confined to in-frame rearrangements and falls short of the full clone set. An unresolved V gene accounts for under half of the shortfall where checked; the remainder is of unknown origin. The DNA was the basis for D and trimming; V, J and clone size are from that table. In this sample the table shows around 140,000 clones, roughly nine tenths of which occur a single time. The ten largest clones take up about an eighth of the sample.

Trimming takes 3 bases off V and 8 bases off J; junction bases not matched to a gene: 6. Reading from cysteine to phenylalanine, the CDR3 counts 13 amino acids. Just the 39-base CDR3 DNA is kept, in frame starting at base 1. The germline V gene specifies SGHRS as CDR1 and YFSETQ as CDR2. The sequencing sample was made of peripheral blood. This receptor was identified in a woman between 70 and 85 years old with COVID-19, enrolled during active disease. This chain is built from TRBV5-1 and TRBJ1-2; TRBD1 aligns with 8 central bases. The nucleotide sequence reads TGCGCCAGCAGCTGGGGACAGGAGCGGGGCTACACCTTC. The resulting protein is CASSWGQERGYTF.